This paragraph covers one T cell receptor beta chain sequence. This sample stems from a study of blood T cells in healthy people across ages. V dropped 1 base and J dropped 6; count of bases not matched to a gene: 8. The CDR3 consists of 14 residues. Germline V gene data show CDR1 as SQVTM and CDR2 as ANQGSEA. Total RNA was isolated from each sample in quantities of at least 5.5 micrograms. Primed by a sample-barcoded 5' primer and a J-beta primer mix, a second PCR proceeded for about 6 to 12 cycles. From the 5' RACE reads, TCRdb called clonotypes with MiXCR, one entry per CDR3 protein. In the table there are around 800,000 distinct CDR3 sequences, 20% to 30% of which are singletons. These same data were also listed under a study on T cells of mothers and their children.

The receptor was isolated from a boy aged 5 to 17 in good health. The specimen sequenced was blood. The chain employs TRBV29-1 and TRBJ1-2; 7 nucleotides agree with TRBD1. The CDR3 here is CSVEGWTGTDGYTF. The CDR3 DNA is TGCAGCGTTGAAGGGTGGACAGGAACAGATGGCTACACCTTC.